This T cell receptor beta chain was found in a study of T cell changes during pregnancy in multiple sclerosis. V was cut by 6 bases and J by 2 bases, with 13 bases left in between. Germline CDR1 and CDR2: MNHEY and SVGAGI. CDR3 length equals 15 residues. Profiled with immunoSEQ multiplex PCR; TCRdb holds only in-frame clones, not every one. The sample contains tens of thousands of clones, around 93% of which appear only once. The genes are TRBV6-5 and TRBJ1-4; the D is unclear. The sample in question was peripheral blood, obtained in the third trimester of pregnancy. This TCR came from a female donor with multiple sclerosis, enrolled in a pregnancy study. CDR3 in amino acids: CASSPRGGTNEKLFF. In DNA, the CDR3 is TGTGCCAGCAGCCCCCGGGGAGGGACTAATGAAAAACTGTTTTTT.